This T cell receptor (beta chain) was sequenced during a study of OX40 agonist ivuxolimab in advanced cancers. Study overall: Patients enrolled in dose escalation were diagnosed with hepatocellular carcinoma, melanoma, renal cell or head and neck cancer.

Clones were sequenced by immunoSEQ multiplex PCR, and TCRdb holds only the in-frame ones, with some missing. The sample contains about 88,000 clones, about 85% of which appear only once. With 5 bases removed from V and 2 bases from J, the gap between germline ends came to 11 bases. The germline CDR1 and CDR2 sequences are SNHLY and FYNNEI. The CDR3 has 14 residues. The source material was CD4+ or CD8+ T cells sorted from blood, sampled in a trial of the OX40 agonist ivuxolimab. The chain couples TRBV2 to TRBJ2-3, with D hard to call. This sequence was found in an adult with an advanced solid tumor such as melanoma, head and neck, liver or kidney cancer. The CDR3 DNA follows: TGTGCCAGCAGTAGCGCAGCTTTCACAGATACGCAGTATTTT. Its protein product is CASSSAAFTDTQYF.